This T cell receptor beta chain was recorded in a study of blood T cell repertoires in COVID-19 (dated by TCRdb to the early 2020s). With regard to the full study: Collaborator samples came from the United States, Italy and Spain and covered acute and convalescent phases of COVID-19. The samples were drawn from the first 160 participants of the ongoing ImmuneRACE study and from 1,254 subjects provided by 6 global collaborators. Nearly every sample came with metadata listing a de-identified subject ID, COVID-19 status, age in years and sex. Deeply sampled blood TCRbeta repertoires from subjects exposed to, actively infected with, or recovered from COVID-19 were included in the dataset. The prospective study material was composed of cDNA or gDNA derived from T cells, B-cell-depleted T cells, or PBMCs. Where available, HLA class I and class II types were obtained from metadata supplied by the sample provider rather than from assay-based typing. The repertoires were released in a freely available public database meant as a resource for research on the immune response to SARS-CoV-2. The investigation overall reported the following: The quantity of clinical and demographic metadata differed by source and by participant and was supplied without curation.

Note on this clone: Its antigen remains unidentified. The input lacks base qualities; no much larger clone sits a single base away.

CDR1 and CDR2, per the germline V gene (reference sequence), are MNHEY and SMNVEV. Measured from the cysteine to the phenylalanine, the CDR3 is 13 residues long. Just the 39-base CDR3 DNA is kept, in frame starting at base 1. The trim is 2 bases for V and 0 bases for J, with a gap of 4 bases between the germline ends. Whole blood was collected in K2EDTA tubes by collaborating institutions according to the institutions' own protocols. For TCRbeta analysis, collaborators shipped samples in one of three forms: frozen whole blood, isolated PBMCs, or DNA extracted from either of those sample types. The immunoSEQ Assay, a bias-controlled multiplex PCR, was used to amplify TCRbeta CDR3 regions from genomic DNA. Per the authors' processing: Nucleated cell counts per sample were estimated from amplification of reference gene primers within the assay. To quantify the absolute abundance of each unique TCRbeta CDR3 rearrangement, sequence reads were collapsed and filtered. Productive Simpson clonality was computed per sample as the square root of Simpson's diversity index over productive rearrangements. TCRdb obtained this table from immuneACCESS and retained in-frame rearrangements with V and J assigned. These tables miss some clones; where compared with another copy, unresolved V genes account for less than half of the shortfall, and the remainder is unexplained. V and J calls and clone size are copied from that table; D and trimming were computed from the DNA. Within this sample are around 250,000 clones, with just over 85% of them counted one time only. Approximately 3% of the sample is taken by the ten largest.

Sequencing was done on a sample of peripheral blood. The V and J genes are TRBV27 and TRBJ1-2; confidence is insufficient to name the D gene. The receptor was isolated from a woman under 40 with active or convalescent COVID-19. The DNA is TGTGCCAGCAGTTTAGCGGCTAACTATGGCTACACCTTC. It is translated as CASSLAANYGYTF.